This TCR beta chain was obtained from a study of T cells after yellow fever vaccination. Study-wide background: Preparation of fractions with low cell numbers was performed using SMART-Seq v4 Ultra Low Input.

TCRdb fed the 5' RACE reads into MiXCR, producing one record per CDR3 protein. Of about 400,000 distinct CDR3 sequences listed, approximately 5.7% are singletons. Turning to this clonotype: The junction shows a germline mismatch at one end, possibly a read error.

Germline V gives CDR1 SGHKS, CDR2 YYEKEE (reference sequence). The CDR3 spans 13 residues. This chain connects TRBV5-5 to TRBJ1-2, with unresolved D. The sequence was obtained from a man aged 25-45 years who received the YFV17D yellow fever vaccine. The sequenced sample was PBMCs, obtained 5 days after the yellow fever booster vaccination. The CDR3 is CAMSPTGNSGYTF. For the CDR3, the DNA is TGTGCCATGAGCCCGACCGGGAACTCTGGCTACACCTTC.